This T cell receptor beta chain was identified during a study of T cell changes during pregnancy in multiple sclerosis (dated by TCRdb to the late 2010s). With regard to the full study: In women with multiple sclerosis, the researchers looked at how the T cell repertoire shifted as pregnancy progressed.

Libraries came from the immunoSEQ multiplex PCR assay. Entries here come from immuneACCESS through TCRdb and include only in-frame sequences with V and J called. Some clones fail to appear in such tables; in the studies checked, an unresolved V gene covers under half of the shortfall, and the cause of the remainder is unknown. This sample is represented by roughly 62,000 clones; nearly 90% of them were singletons. About 2.5% of the sample belongs to the ten largest clones. On this clone: Its antigen is still unknown. No much larger clone is present one base from it, and per-base qualities are unavailable.

This clonotype was sampled from a female donor with multiple sclerosis, enrolled in a pregnancy study. The material was peripheral blood, obtained in the first trimester of pregnancy.

In nucleotide form, the sequence is TGTGCCAGCCCAGGCAAGACCCAGTACTTC. This sequence encodes CASPGKTQYF. The V and J segments used are TRBV21-1 and TRBJ2-5; TRBD1 is the table's D call, not checked against the DNA. TRBV21-1 corresponds to a pseudogene. Counted from cysteine to phenylalanine, this CDR3 has 10 amino acids. Only the CDR3 portion is preserved as DNA: 30 bases, with reading frame beginning at the first base.